Each of the 15 T cell receptor beta chains below was sequenced from the same sample in a study of cytomegalovirus exposure and HLA in healthy donors. This PCR relied on a set of 60 Vbeta primers and 13 Jbeta primers. Clones were read by immunoSEQ multiplex PCR, and TCRdb kept only the in-frame ones, dropping some. The table includes 150,000 or so clones, 82% detected once. The sequenced sample was PBMCs. These receptors were collected from a woman aged 50 to 60 in good health and CMV-seropositive.

The V gene is TRBV6-6, the J gene TRBJ2-1; 7 positions agree with TRBD1. J was trimmed by 4 bases and V by 5 bases; bases with no gene match: 2. Germline lookup yields CDR1 MNHNY and CDR2 SVGAGI (reference sequence). The CDR3 loop spans 13 amino acids. CDR3 residues: CASSADRYNEQFF. The CDR3 nucleotides read TGTGCCAGCAGTGCGGACAGGTACAATGAGCAGTTCTTC.

The V gene is TRBV19, the J gene TRBJ2-2; 7 bases agree with TRBD2. Germline values: CDR1 LNHDA, CDR2 SQIVND (reference sequence). CDR3 length: 13 residues. The V gene end was trimmed by 7 bases and the J gene end by 3 bases; junction bases not matched to a gene: 2. CDR3 in amino acids: CASTGGYTGELFF. DNA for the CDR3: TGTGCCAGTACCGGGGGGTACACCGGGGAGCTGTTTTTT.

The genes are TRBV10-3 and TRBJ2-7, with 8 bases aligning to TRBD2. Germline CDR1 and CDR2: ENHRY and SYGVKD. V shed 8 bases and J 4 bases; nucleotides not matched to a gene: 7. This CDR3 has 13 amino acids. CDR3 DNA: TGTGCCATCCAGCCGGGACTAGGGTACGAGCAGTACTTC. The encoded protein is CAIQPGLGYEQYF.

The rearrangement links TRBV19 to TRBJ2-7, with 14 bases lining up with TRBD2. The germline V gene has CDR1 LNHDA and CDR2 SQIVND (reference sequence). After removal of 8 bases from V and 1 base from J, the junction contained 1 base not matched to a gene. The CDR3 contains 14 residues. CDR3 nucleotides: TGTGCCAGTCGGACTAGCGGGGGGTCCTACGAGCAGTACTTC. It codes for CASRTSGGSYEQYF.

The gene calls are TRBV5-1 and TRBJ1-2, with TRBD1 matching over 11 bases. V was pared by 4 bases and J by 0 bases, with 8 bases of the junction left unmatched. CDR3 size: 17 residues. In germline, CDR1 is SGHRS, CDR2 YFSETQ. In DNA, the CDR3 is TGCGCCAGCAGCAGCCGGGACAGGGGGACCTCTAACTATGGCTACACCTTC. Translation gives CASSSRDRGTSNYGYTF. The whole variable domain, filled in from reference TRBV5-1 and TRBJ1-2, reads KAGVTQTPRYLIKTRGQQVTLSCSPISGHRSVSWYQQTPGQGLQFLFEYFSETQRNKGNFPGRFSGRQFSNSRSEMNVSTLELGDSALYLCASSSRDRGTSNYGYTFGSGTRLTVV.

J is TRBJ1-1 and V is TRBV19; 10 nucleotides line up with TRBD1. V trimming: 5 bases; J trimming: 7 bases; junction bases outside the gene matches: 7. The CDR3 is made up of 14 amino acids. Germline CDR1 is LNHDA and CDR2 is SQIVND (reference sequence). CDR3 protein: CASSLTGGWSEAFF. Written as DNA, the CDR3 is TGTGCCAGTAGTTTGACAGGGGGCTGGAGTGAAGCTTTCTTT. Variable domain in full (rest from reference TRBV19 and TRBJ1-1): DGGITQSPKYLFRKEGQNVTLSCEQNLNHDAMYWYRQDPGQGLRLIYYSQIVNDFQKGDIAEGYSVSREKKESFPLTVTSAQKNPTAFYLCASSLTGGWSEAFFGQGTRLTVV.

This chain links TRBV27 with TRBJ2-7; maybe TRBD1 (6 bases). Germline V gives CDR1 MNHEY, CDR2 SMNVEV (reference sequence). CDR3 length equals 14 residues. V lost 4 bases and J 0 bases, leaving 10 bases between the germline ends. CDR3 coding DNA: TGTGCCAGCAGTTCCCACAGGGACTCCTACGAGCAGTACTTC. As protein: CASSSHRDSYEQYF.

V is TRBV7-2 and J is TRBJ2-7, with 8 bases fitting TRBD1. The germline CDR1 and CDR2 sequences are SGHTA and FQGNSA. The CDR3 is 14 residues long. Unmatched junction bases numbered 8, after V lost 8 bases and J lost 2 bases. The CDR3 sequence: CASGGDRGPYEQYF. The DNA of the CDR3 is TGTGCCAGCGGAGGAGACAGGGGCCCCTACGAGCAGTACTTC.

The chain links TRBV15 to TRBJ1-4; weak D call: TRBD1 (5 bases). Trimming left V 0 bases short and J 8 bases short, with 16 bases between. Germline V gene lookup returns CDR1 LNHNV and CDR2 YYDKDF (reference sequence). This CDR3 has 16 amino acids. CDR3 residues: CATSRDGAREGEKLFF. The CDR3 DNA follows: TGTGCCACCAGCAGAGATGGGGCCCGGGAGGGAGAAAAACTGTTTTTT.

The chain recombines TRBV4-1 with TRBJ1-6, with a weak D call TRBD1 (6 bases). V was cut by 2 bases and J by 5 bases, with 13 bases left in between. Germline V lookup: CDR1 MGHRA, CDR2 YSYEKL. The CDR3 runs to 16 residues. The CDR3 sequence: CASSQKQGFDNSPLHF. Written as DNA, the CDR3 is TGCGCCAGCAGCCAAAAACAGGGTTTCGATAATTCACCCCTCCACTTT.

The rearrangement uses TRBV27 and TRBJ1-5, with 7 bases fitting TRBD1. The CDR3 is 16 amino acids. J lost 6 bases, V lost 5 bases, and 13 bases had no gene match. The germline V gene encodes CDR1 MNHEY and CDR2 SMNVEV (reference sequence). CDR3: CASSPVGARGSQPQHF. DNA of the CDR3: TGTGCCAGCAGTCCCGTGGGAGCCAGGGGGAGTCAGCCCCAGCATTTT.

V gene TRBV7-2 combines with J gene TRBJ1-6; D is uncertain. V was shortened by 0 bases and J by 6 bases, with 6 bases between the two germline ends. The CDR3 loop spans 14 amino acids. The germline CDR1 and CDR2 sequences are SGHTA and FQGNSA. The CDR3 reads CASSLARFNSPLHF. For the CDR3, the DNA is TGTGCCAGCAGCTTAGCTCGGTTTAATTCACCCCTCCACTTT. The variable domain in full, with the rest retrieved from reference TRBV7-2 and TRBJ1-6, is GAGVSQSPSNKVTEKGKDVELRCDPISGHTALYWYRQSLGQGLEFLIYFQGNSAPDKSGLPSDRFSAERTGGSVSTLTIQRTQQEDSAVYLCASSLARFNSPLHFGNGTRLTVT.

The chain combines TRBV6-5 with TRBJ1-3, with unresolved D. This CDR3 has 15 amino acids. Germline values: CDR1 MNHEY, CDR2 SVGAGI. V shed 6 bases and J shed 2 bases, with 14 bases lying between them. CDR3 nucleotides: TGTGCCAGCAGCCTCGACCTGCGGCCTGGAAACACCATATATTTT. Translated: CASSLDLRPGNTIYF.

J is TRBJ2-7 and V is TRBV11-1, with D possibly being TRBD1 (6 bases). V lost 5 bases, J lost 6 bases, and 17 bases lay in between. Looked up from germline, CDR1 is SGHAT and CDR2 is FQDESV (reference sequence). The CDR3 is made up of 14 amino acids. In DNA, the CDR3 is TGTGCCAGCAGCCCCCGAACCAAAGGGGGCGAGCAGTACTTC. It specifies CASSPRTKGGEQYF.

Here the CDR3 reads CASSLQTDTQYF. The CDR3 DNA is TGTGCCAGCAGCTTACAGACAGATACGCAGTATTTT. The V and J genes are TRBV11-2 and TRBJ2-3; D uncertain. Germline-derived CDR1 and CDR2 are SGHAT and FQNNGV. This CDR3 comprises 12 residues. The ends were cut back, 2 bases at V and 3 bases at J, with 3 bases in the middle.